This T cell receptor beta chain is drawn from a study of CD8+ T cells in alopecia areata. J was trimmed by 12 bases and V by 6 bases; bases with no gene match: 7. The CDR3 loop spans 12 amino acids. CDR1 MNHEY and CDR2 SMNVEV come from the germline V gene (reference sequence). To note about this clone: No antigen is known for it.

Study results and caveats: There were also resident alphabeta T cells of normal skin sequenced in scalp samples. Possibly because of HLA-related factors, TCR sharing was less clear across patients than in mice.

It was cDNA, reverse transcribed from extracted RNA, that served as the sequencing template. The assay was immunoSEQ multiplex PCR, and TCRdb's table has in-frame clones only and misses some. Among under 130,000 clones, around three fifths were seen once, and the ten largest hold about 8.8%. Source material: CD4+ T cells sorted from blood. The sequence was obtained from a human donor in good health. The chain is built from TRBV27 and TRBJ1-2; 10 nucleotides align to TRBD1. CDR3 bases: TGTGCCAGCAGGACAGGGGGCTCCCCCCACACCTTC. Its protein product is CASRTGGSPHTF.